This T cell receptor beta chain came from a study of human T cells and chemical hapten exposure. Study-level findings and limits: The number of TCRs over 1 in 1000 frequency stayed unchanged after DPC.

The CDR3 is 15 amino acids. Trimming at V came to 7 bases and at J to 9 bases, leaving 17 bases not matched to a gene. CDR1 is MNHEY and CDR2 is SMNVEV in the germline V gene (reference sequence). The library gave individual cDNA molecules unique molecular identifiers. In the authors' workflow: Per sample, the median was around 96,000 TCRs, with values from around 25,000 to 690,000. TCRdb independently ran MiXCR on the RACE reads; one entry per CDR3 protein. The V and J calls shown here were made by TCRdb, not taken from the authors' results. The data hold tens of thousands of distinct CDR3 sequences, with approximately 10% observed a single time. Ten or more counts support this clonotype. Its antigen is still unknown. The time point: healthy volunteer bleed at 2 weeks. The authors' total RNA extraction used unfractionated whole blood.

This receptor was identified in a female donor in good health. Some clones in this sample may be carry-over from other donors' samples. Sequencing was carried out using whole blood. The chain carries TRBV27 and TRBJ1-1; 7 positions match TRBD1. The CDR3 coding sequence is TGTGCCAGCACCGAGACAGGGATAGGTATCAAGAAAGCTTTCTTT. It yields the protein CASTETGIGIKKAFF.